Below are 5 T cell receptor beta chains sequenced from a single sample in a study of molecular identifiers for immune sequencing clone quantification. Via MiXCR, TCRdb re-called the PCR reads, giving one row per CDR3 protein. The top ten clones hold 0.7% to 0.95% of a sample with about 630,000 distinct CDR3 sequences, roughly 27% of them seen once. The sequenced material came from naive CD8+ T cells from blood, with Jurkat cell RNA spiked in. The subset is: FACS-sorted CD8+CD4-CCR7+CD45RA+ naive T cells. These receptors all come from a human donor in good health. Some libraries in this study had Jurkat cell RNA spiked in.

This clonotype was found many times. This sequence joins TRBV19 and TRBJ2-3; D remains unclear. Trimming removed 0 bases from V and 2 bases from J, with 9 bases in between. Germline lookup yields CDR1 LNHDA and CDR2 SQIVND (reference sequence). The CDR3 is 15 amino acids. The CDR3 loop is CASSIERYPTDTQYF. The CDR3 DNA reads as TGTGCCAGTAGTATAGAACGCTACCCCACAGATACGCAGTATTTT.

V and J are TRBV13 and TRBJ2-2; either TRBD1 or TRBD2 may fit D (5 bases each). V shed 0 bases and J shed 6 bases, with 14 bases lying between them. Per germline, CDR1 PRHDT and CDR2 FYEKMQ (reference sequence). The CDR3 covers 16 residues. The CDR3 spells CASSLGLGSGPGELFF. The CDR3 DNA follows: TGTGCCAGCAGCTTAGGCCTTGGCTCGGGACCCGGGGAGCTGTTTTTT.

At least ten counts were recorded for this clonotype. This rearrangement joins TRBV9 to TRBJ2-5; TRBD2 agrees at 12 bases. CDR1 is SGDLS and CDR2 is YYNGEE in the germline V gene. Trimming removed 4 bases from V and 1 base from J; junction bases left unmatched: 5. CDR3 length: 16 amino acids. The DNA for the CDR3 is TGTGCCAGCAGCCCAGGGACTAGCGGGCTCCAAGAGACCCAGTACTTC. This translates into CASSPGTSGLQETQYF.

Concerning this clonotype itself: Since a much larger clone is just one base distant, this may be a read error. The chain is built from TRBV5-1 and TRBJ2-3; perhaps TRBD1 as D (5 bases). There are 13 residues in the CDR3. The germline V gene encodes CDR1 SGHRS and CDR2 YFSETQ. CDR3 in amino acids: CARSKGSTDTQYF. CDR3 nucleotides: TGCGCCCGCAGCAAGGGGAGCACAGATACGCAGTATTTT.

This sequence joins TRBV30 and TRBJ2-3; D unclear. Germline CDR1 GTSNPN, CDR2 SVGIG (reference sequence). The V end lost 0 bases, the J end lost 1 base, and 11 bases lay between the germline ends. There are 15 residues in the CDR3. CDR3 coding DNA: TGTGCCTGGAGTGTGGATACCGGTGGCACAGATACGCAGTATTTT. Translating it yields CAWSVDTGGTDTQYF.